This T cell receptor beta chain was sequenced in a study of CD8 T cells in ankylosing spondylitis. General study findings and limits: Significant enrichment of disease-linked clones was reportedly seen in matched ankylosing spondylitis synovial fluid. What seemed typical of ankylosing spondylitis blood was a TCR beta motif built from about 8 highly homologous variants. Earlier reports found some motif variants in synovial fluid and blood in reactive arthritis.

Quantitative barcoded 5'-RACE was used to prepare TCR beta libraries. TCRdb re-analysed the 5' RACE reads in MiXCR, keeping a single row per CDR3 protein. The table records around 180,000 distinct CDR3 sequences, 13% of them present only once. Germline CDR1 reads SGHAT; CDR2 reads FQNNGV. Trimming took off 5 bases at V and 1 base at J, with 8 bases between the two ends. The CDR3 extends over 13 amino acids. This clonotype has more than one count but fewer than ten. Its specificity is unknown. The source of this sequence is a female donor with ankylosing spondylitis or in good health (not recorded which). Source material: blood, either unsorted or a sorted T cell fraction (not recorded which). This chain links TRBV11-2 with TRBJ2-5; D may be TRBD2 (5 bases). CDR3 DNA: TGTGCCAGCAGCCGAGGGTTCCAAGAGACCCAGTACTTC. This sequence encodes CASSRGFQETQYF.